The sequence of this T cell receptor beta chain was determined in a study of shared clonotypes between healthy human individuals. Notes on this clone: Its matching antigen is unknown.

Germline CDR1 reads SGHNT; CDR2 reads YYREEE (reference sequence). V shed 3 bases and J shed 0 bases, with 15 bases lying between them. This CDR3 has 16 residues. Each sample came from a Caucasian adult donor living in Nashville, Tennessee. From CD4+ cells came CD45RA+ naive and CD45RA-negative memory subsets. Every subset had its genomic DNA shared out evenly among several immunoSEQ plates. Profiled with immunoSEQ multiplex PCR; TCRdb holds only in-frame clones, not every one. This repertoire shows a few hundred thousand clones, approximately 97% found once; its top ten account for 0.055% to 0.07%. Study-level results: Among the subsets, naive ones generally showed larger estimated richness than memory ones.

V and J are TRBV5-4 and TRBJ1-1; D may be TRBD1 (6 bases). Sequencing input: naive CD4+ T cells sorted from blood. Subset of the sample: CD45RA+ positively selected. This sequence was found in a woman aged 25 to 39 in good health. The CDR3 region has the DNA TGTGCCAGCAGCTGGGGACAACAGAATATGAACACTGAAGCTTTCTTT. The encoded protein is CASSWGQQNMNTEAFF.